This T cell receptor beta chain comes out of a study of T cells in Graves' hyperthyroidism and ophthalmopathy. RNA transcripts provided the source from which TCR beta CDR3 regions were amplified. The HTBI primer set was used in a first-round RT-PCR of the TCR CDR3. Using its own MiXCR run on the multiplex PCR reads, TCRdb lists one record per CDR3 protein. This sample has about 640,000 distinct CDR3 sequences; 14% occur once, and the top ten carry under 15%. The CDR3 consists of 15 residues. Germline CDR1 SGHVS, CDR2 FQNEAQ. On this clonotype: Compared with germline, one end of the junction differs, possibly owing to a read error.

The sequence derives from a woman in her forties or fifties with Graves' ophthalmopathy. Sequenced input: blood. The chain is built from TRBV7-8 and TRBJ2-1; 7 bases are a match to TRBD2. The CDR3 region is CAGRPTSAYYNEQFF. The CDR3 DNA reads TGTGCCGGCAGACCTACTAGCGCCTACTACAATGAGCAGTTCTTC.